The subject of this entry is one T cell receptor beta chain. Its antigen is not identified. These data originate in a study of cytomegalovirus exposure and HLA in healthy donors. Study-wide context: In an earlier analysis, around 100 million unique TCR beta sequences were found from some 200 million T cells. Findings of the study overall: The study flagged around 160 TCR beta chains as cytomegalovirus-associated. It was in a later analysis that TCR association rates were seen to vary by HLA locus, highest for DRB1 and lowest for HLA-C. Most of the TCR beta V segments (in an earlier analysis) were productive either about 87% or about 30% of the time.

The primer mix had 60 Vbeta and 13 Jbeta primers. This table comes from immunoSEQ multiplex PCR, and its TCRdb copy is limited to in-frame clones, with some not included. This listing includes more than 40,000 clones. The TCR originated in a woman aged 40 to 50 in good health and CMV-seronegative. Sequencing used PBMCs.

CDR3 region: CASSPGREYGYTF. As DNA, the CDR3 is TGTGCCAGCAGTCCCGGGAGGGAGTATGGCTACACCTTC. The V gene is TRBV2, the J gene TRBJ1-2; D gene unclear. CDR3 size: 13 residues. CDR1 and CDR2 from the germline V gene are SNHLY and FYNNEI. The ends were cut back, 5 bases at V and 5 bases at J, with 12 bases in the middle.